Sequencing of this TCR beta chain was carried out in a study of CD8 T cells in Susac syndrome. Notes on the study in general: Susac-specific public clones in total CD8+ repertoires numbered about 17; in CD8+ TEMRA repertoires, they numbered roughly 5.

Roughly 0.45 to 1 ug RNA was reverse transcribed with random hexamers. One entry per CDR3 protein, called by TCRdb with MiXCR from the immunoSEQ multiplex PCR reads. The repertoire has approximately 79,000 distinct CDR3 sequences, roughly 92% of them found once; the top ten carry less than 0.6%. Details on this clonotype: Its antigen is unidentified.

Germline assignment: CDR1 MNHEY and CDR2 SMNVEV (reference sequence). This CDR3 contains 16 residues. With V trimmed by 0 bases and J by 10 bases, 7 bases remained unmatched. The clonotype was recovered from a human donor with Susac syndrome. V usage is TRBV27 and J usage is TRBJ2-1; TRBD2 aligns across 12 bases. The sequenced material came from CD8+ T cells from PBMCs. The CDR3 loop is CASSLSGLAGTGEQFF. The CDR3 DNA reads as TGTGCCAGCAGTTTATCAGGACTAGCGGGAACCGGAGAGCAGTTCTTC.